One and the same sample provided the 8 T cell receptor beta chains below, sequenced in a study of blood T cell repertoires in COVID-19. Method: immunoSEQ multiplex PCR; TCRdb's copy keeps in-frame clones and lacks some. The sample includes tens of thousands of clones, approximately 78% of them seen just once. Sequencing input: peripheral blood. These receptors all stem from a human donor in a cohort sampled during active COVID-19.

The genes are TRBV19 and TRBJ1-5; possible D gene TRBD1, 5 bases. The V end was cut by 8 bases, the J end by 6 bases, with 14 bases between. The CDR3 contains 13 residues. Germline V lookup: CDR1 LNHDA, CDR2 SQIVND (reference sequence). The CDR3 DNA sequence: TGTGCCAGTGGCGAGGGACTTCGTCAGCCCCAGCATTTT. This translates into CASGEGLRQPQHF.

This clone was observed at least ten times. CDR3 in amino acids: CAWSKGGQVYEQYF. DNA of the CDR3: TGTGCCTGGAGCAAAGGGGGCCAGGTTTATGAGCAGTACTTC. The rearrangement uses TRBV30 and TRBJ2-7; 7 nucleotides align to TRBD1. V gave up 3 bases and J gave up 7 bases; unmatched junction bases: 12. The CDR3 extends over 14 amino acids. Germline CDR1 GTSNPN, CDR2 SVGIG (reference sequence).

This clone was recorded only once. The genes are TRBV5-1 and TRBJ2-1, with TRBD1 as a possible D gene (6 bases). V was trimmed by 2 bases and J by 7 bases, leaving 7 bases between them. Germline loops: CDR1 SGHRS, CDR2 YFSETQ. The CDR3 runs to 12 residues. The CDR3 here is CASSFRGNEQFF. CDR3 coding DNA: TGCGCCAGCAGCTTCAGGGGTAATGAGCAGTTCTTC.

The rearrangement uses TRBV9 and TRBJ1-4, with 8 bases lining up with TRBD1. V lost 3 bases to trimming and J lost 6 bases; unmatched junction nucleotides: 1. Germline V gene data show CDR1 as SGDLS and CDR2 as YYNGEE. This CDR3 contains 13 residues. DNA for the CDR3: TGTGCCAGCAGCGCGGACAGGGATGAAAAACTGTTTTTT. Amino acids: CASSADRDEKLFF.

The V call is TRBV19, the J call TRBJ2-7; TRBD2 aligns across 7 bases. J was trimmed by 2 bases and V by 5 bases; bases with no gene match: 12. The CDR3 spans 16 residues. CDR1 is LNHDA, CDR2 SQIVND, per germline (reference sequence). The CDR3 region has the DNA TGTGCCAGTAGTCCCCGAAGGACTAGAGTTCCCTACGAGCAGTACTTC. Translated: CASSPRRTRVPYEQYF.

This clone has only one observation. The V gene is TRBV5-5, the J gene TRBJ1-2; 7 positions match TRBD1. The CDR3 totals 15 residues. The V and J ends lost 0 bases and 4 bases, in that order; junction bases with no gene match: 6. Per the germline V gene, CDR1 is SGHKS and CDR2 is YYEKEE (reference sequence). The CDR3 DNA is TGTGCCAGCAGCTTGGGACAGGGCGACGCCTATGGCTACACCTTC. Translating gives CASSLGQGDAYGYTF.

This clone has only a few counts. The V gene is TRBV6-5, the J gene TRBJ1-3; D perhaps matches TRBD1 (6 bases). Trimming removed 2 bases at V and 5 bases at J, with 13 bases between. The CDR3 spans 15 residues. The germline gives CDR1 MNHEY, CDR2 SVGAGI. Written as DNA, the CDR3 is TGTGCCAGCAGTTACGCCGGGGGGCGGAGAAACACCATATATTTT. Encoded protein: CASSYAGGRRNTIYF.

The V and J genes are TRBV9 and TRBJ2-7, with 11 bases aligning to TRBD1. The CDR3 is 14 residues long. Germline V CDR1 and CDR2: SGDLS, YYNGEE. J lost 3 bases, V lost 4 bases, and 3 bases had no gene match. CDR3 sequence reads: CASSYGTGGYEQYF. DNA of the CDR3: TGTGCCAGCAGCTACGGGACAGGGGGCTACGAGCAGTACTTC.